This T cell receptor beta chain was documented in a study of tumor-infiltrating lymphocytes in primary liver carcinoma. A primer in the constant region served to generate TCR beta cDNA from approximately 450 ng of total RNA. ARM-PCR, slightly modified, supplied the TCR beta libraries through three nested multiplex PCR rounds. The first two PCR rounds used TRBV1-TRBV30 forward primers with a C-beta reverse primer, roughly 10 cycles each. A single record per CDR3 protein comes from TCRdb applying MiXCR to the multiplex PCR reads. The sample lists 180,000 or so distinct CDR3 sequences, about 60% occurring once. The study extracted blood RNA from unsorted whole blood and also extracted germline DNA. Sampling before surgery obtained 4 to 5 milliliters of peripheral blood. Details on this clonotype: Its specificity is not known. The junction and the germline gene differ at one end; a read error may be behind it.

Germline V CDR1 and CDR2: SGHAT, FQNNGV. CDR3 length: 17 residues. The study's findings and limits: Being bulk and unsorted, samples allowed no CD4+ and CD8+ repertoire comparison. Among the pair types, tumor region pairs showed more overlap than tumor-adjacent and tumor-blood pairs.

The sequence was collected from a man in his forties with primary liver carcinoma and hepatitis B virus infection. Sequenced input: peripheral blood. V and J are TRBV11-2 and TRBJ2-3; 9 bases are a match to TRBD2. DNA of the CDR3: TGTGCCAGTAGCTCTAGCGCTAGCGGGATTAGCATAGATACGCAGTATTTT. Encoded protein: CASSSSASGISIDTQYF.